One and the same sample provided the 22 T cell receptor beta chains below, sequenced in a study of shared clonotypes between healthy human individuals. Sequencing used immunoSEQ multiplex PCR; TCRdb keeps in-frame clones, though not all of them. In the table there are approximately 1,000,000 clones, approximately 80% of which are singletons. Sequencing was carried out using memory CD4+ T cells from PBMCs. Subset reported: CD45RA-negative fraction. Receptors originate from a man younger than 35 in good health. Some clones in this sample may be carry-over from other donors' samples.

The V call is TRBV5-1, the J call TRBJ2-1; tentative D call: TRBD1 (5 bases). Germline values: CDR1 SGHRS, CDR2 YFSETQ. The CDR3 sequence is 14 residues long. The V end lost 0 bases, the J end lost 7 bases, and 11 bases lay between the germline ends. The CDR3 DNA sequence: TGCGCCAGCAGCTTGGTAGCAGGGAAGAATGAGCAGTTCTTC. It encodes CASSLVAGKNEQFF.

V and J are TRBV18 and TRBJ2-4; TRBD2 is a possible D gene (6 bases). Deletions cut 5 bases from V and 7 bases from J, with 15 bases between. The CDR3 runs 14 residues. Germline V gene data show CDR1 as KGHSH and CDR2 as LQKENI. CDR3 sequence: CASSGGAQRNIQYF. The CDR3 DNA reads TGTGCCAGCTCAGGAGGGGCCCAAAGGAACATTCAGTACTTC.

Regarding this clone: The same CDR3 is also encoded by other DNA sequences in this sample. The chain has TRBV6-5 and TRBJ1-5; D remains unclear. V lost 0 bases and J lost 4, with 7 bases in between. Germline lookup yields CDR1 MNHEY and CDR2 SVGAGI. CDR3 size: 14 residues. The CDR3 sequence is CASSYSAGNQPQHF. In DNA form, the CDR3 reads TGTGCCAGCAGTTACTCGGCGGGGAATCAGCCCCAGCATTTT.

In its sample, this clone was seen many times. The CDR3: CAWSIGDREAASPLHF. CDR3 nucleotides: TGTGCCTGGAGTATCGGGGACAGGGAAGCGGCCTCACCCCTCCACTTT. The rearrangement joins TRBV30 to TRBJ1-6; 9 positions match TRBD1. This CDR3 comprises 16 residues. V lost 2 bases to trimming and J lost 10 bases; unmatched junction nucleotides: 12. From germline, CDR1 is GTSNPN and CDR2 SVGIG (reference sequence).

The V gene is TRBV5-1, the J gene TRBJ2-1, with TRBD2 identical over 11 bases. The germline gives CDR1 SGHRS, CDR2 YFSETQ. Trimming removed 0 bases from V and 9 bases from J; junction bases left unmatched: 11. The CDR3 runs to 17 residues. CDR3 sequence (DNA): TGCGCCAGCAGCTTGGAGGTACAGACTAGCGGGACGGGTGAGCAGTTCTTC. It encodes CASSLEVQTSGTGEQFF.

V gene TRBV7-3 combines with J gene TRBJ1-3; possibly TRBD1 for D (5 bases). Trimming removed 3 bases from V and 4 bases from J, with 13 bases in between. There are 15 residues in the CDR3. The germline V gene encodes CDR1 SGHTA and CDR2 FQGTGA. CDR3: CASSLGFGTGNTIYF. The CDR3 coding sequence is TGTGCCAGCAGCTTGGGGTTTGGGACGGGAAACACCATATATTTT. The variable domain in full, completed from reference TRBV7-3 and TRBJ1-3, reads GAGVSQTPSNKVTEKGKYVELRCDPISGHTALYWYRQSLGQGPEFLIYFQGTGAADDSGLPNDRFFAVRPEGSVSTLKIQRTERGDSAVYLCASSLGFGTGNTIYFGEGSWLTVV.

This rearrangement joins TRBV4-1 to TRBJ2-4; 14 bases agree with TRBD2. The CDR3 has 18 residues. Germline V gene lookup returns CDR1 MGHRA and CDR2 YSYEKL. V lost 4 bases and J lost 0; bases outside the gene matches: 5. CDR3 nucleotides: TGCGCCAGCAGCCCGGGACTAGCGGGAGTCCTAGCCAAAAACATTCAGTACTTC. This gives the protein CASSPGLAGVLAKNIQYF.

This rearrangement joins TRBV4-1 to TRBJ1-4; no reliable D call. Germline CDR1 and CDR2: MGHRA and YSYEKL. Trimming shortened V by 1 base and J by 8 bases, and 17 bases separated the two germline ends. This CDR3 is 16 amino acids long. In nucleotides, the CDR3 is TGCGCCAGCAGCCAAGCGGCGGTTGGTCCTGGCGAAAAACTGTTTTTT. Protein product: CASSQAAVGPGEKLFF.

J is TRBJ2-7 and V is TRBV7-2; the D gene is possibly TRBD1 (5 bases). CDR3 size: 15 residues. V lost 3 bases and J 3 bases, leaving 15 bases between the germline ends. Germline loops: CDR1 SGHTA, CDR2 FQGNSA. The CDR3 sequence is CASSFGYQGYYEQYF. The CDR3 nucleotides are TGTGCCAGCAGCTTTGGCTATCAGGGCTACTACGAGCAGTACTTC. Combining the CDR3 with reference TRBV7-2 and TRBJ2-7 gives the whole variable domain GAGVSQSPSNKVTEKGKDVELRCDPISGHTALYWYRQSLGQGLEFLIYFQGNSAPDKSGLPSDRFSAERTGGSVSTLTIQRTQQEDSAVYLCASSFGYQGYYEQYFGPGTRLTVT.

As concerns this clone: This likely traces to a read error, being one base from a far larger clone. CDR3 region: CSAGPGWEMNTEAFF. DNA of the CDR3: TGCAGCGCCGGTCCGGGCTGGGAGATGAACACTGAAGCTTTCTTT. The chain recombines TRBV29-1 with TRBJ1-1; D uncertain. With 7 bases removed from V and 0 bases from J, the gap between germline ends came to 18 bases. CDR3 length: 15 residues. Germline V gives CDR1 SQVTM, CDR2 ANQGSEA.

The chain employs TRBV6-1 and TRBJ2-2, with no clear D. This CDR3 contains 15 residues. Germline assignment: CDR1 MNHNS and CDR2 SASEGT. V lost 6 bases and J 7 bases, leaving 18 bases between the germline ends. CDR3 DNA: TGTGCCAGCAGCCCACTAATGACGGGCCTCGGGGAGCTGTTTTTT. It encodes CASSPLMTGLGELFF.

The chain links TRBV25-1 to TRBJ2-3; D possibly corresponds to TRBD2 (5 bases). The CDR3 sequence is 15 residues long. Trimming left V 2 bases short and J 3 bases short, with 12 bases between. Germline values: CDR1 MGHDK, CDR2 SYGVNS. CDR3 DNA: TGTGCCAGCAGTGAAAACGGACTCGGGACAGATACGCAGTATTTT. It codes for CASSENGLGTDTQYF.

This chain uses TRBV10-3 with TRBJ2-1, with 9 bases aligning to TRBD2. V lost 3 bases to trimming and J lost 6 bases; unmatched junction nucleotides: 9. CDR3 length equals 16 residues. Germline V gene lookup returns CDR1 ENHRY and CDR2 SYGVKD. The CDR3 DNA reads as TGTGCCATCAGTGACCCGGTGGCTAGCGGGGCCAATGAGCAGTTCTTC. Protein: CAISDPVASGANEQFF.

This chain links TRBV21-1 with TRBJ2-7; TRBD2 is the table's D call, not checked against the DNA. TRBV21-1 represents a pseudogene. The CDR3 spans 14 residues. The CDR3 loop reads CASSKEGGVHEQYF. DNA of the CDR3: TGTGCCAGCAGCAAAGAAGGGGGGGTCCACGAGCAGTACTTC.

The rearrangement uses TRBV5-1 and TRBJ1-3; D unclear. The V end lost 2 bases, the J end lost 0 bases, and 15 bases lay between the germline ends. This CDR3 contains 17 residues. Germline-derived CDR1 and CDR2 are SGHRS and YFSETQ. In DNA form, the CDR3 reads TGCGCCAGCAGCTTTTTCACCGGGGAAGGCTCTGGAAACACCATATATTTT. Its translation: CASSFFTGEGSGNTIYF.

The rearrangement joins TRBV28 to TRBJ1-2; D unclear. The CDR3 loop spans 15 amino acids. The V and J ends lost 2 bases and 5 bases respectively, with 15 bases between them. CDR1 MDHEN and CDR2 SYDVKM come from the germline V gene. Here the CDR3 DNA reads TGTGCCAGCAGTTTAAGGTCGAGAACTCCTTATGGCTACACCTTC. This encodes CASSLRSRTPYGYTF.

The chain is built from TRBV7-2 and TRBJ2-5, with TRBD2 matching 7 bases. The J call may be mistaken, given a closer DNA end match to TRBJ2-7. Germline lookup yields CDR1 SGHTA and CDR2 FQGNSA. CDR3 length: 14 residues. The CDR3 DNA sequence: TGTGCCAGCACCACGCGGAGCGGGACCTACGAGCAGTACTTC. This codes for CASTTRSGTYEQYF.

This clone was detected once. The chain links TRBV5-6 to TRBJ1-5; 8 bases match TRBD1. CDR1 is SGHDT and CDR2 is YYEEEE in the germline V gene. The CDR3 length is 15 residues. Unmatched junction bases numbered 8, after V lost 4 bases and J lost 5 bases. The CDR3 is CASSRQGRSDQPQHF. CDR3 DNA sequence: TGTGCCAGCAGCCGACAGGGGCGATCCGATCAGCCCCAGCATTTT.

This clone was seen ten or more times. The chain is built from TRBV11-2 and TRBJ2-1, with D unclear. Germline-derived CDR1 and CDR2 are SGHAT and FQNNGV. V was trimmed by 3 bases and J by 9 bases, leaving 9 bases between them. The CDR3 sequence is 12 residues long. The CDR3, as DNA: TGTGCCAGCAGCTTTGACTTAGCTGAGCAGTTCTTC. Its protein product is CASSFDLAEQFF.

The chain uses TRBV10-3 and TRBJ1-2; 10 nucleotides align to TRBD1. Germline CDR1 and CDR2: ENHRY and SYGVKD. The CDR3 is 16 amino acids. V lost 6 bases, J lost 6 bases, and 13 bases stayed unmatched. The CDR3 DNA follows: TGTGCCATCAGGGGAGAAGGGAGACAGGGGGCTAATGGCTACACCTTC. Translation: CAIRGEGRQGANGYTF.

The genes are TRBV7-9 and TRBJ1-4, with TRBD1 matching over 11 bases. Germline CDR1 and CDR2: SEHNR and FQNEAQ (reference sequence). The V gene end was trimmed by 4 bases and the J gene end by 6 bases; junction bases not matched to a gene: 1. This CDR3 has 14 residues. CDR3 DNA sequence: TGTGCCAGCAGCTCGGACAGGGGGCATGAAAAACTGTTTTTT. It translates to CASSSDRGHEKLFF.

V is TRBV6-6 and J is TRBJ2-5, with D hard to call. The J call may be in error: the DNA end matches TRBJ2-7 better. Germline V gene data show CDR1 as MNHNY and CDR2 as SVGAGI (reference sequence). This CDR3 has 12 amino acids. The CDR3 DNA sequence: TGTGCCAGCAGTTACTCGAGGTACGAGCAGTACTTC. As protein: CASSYSRYEQYF.